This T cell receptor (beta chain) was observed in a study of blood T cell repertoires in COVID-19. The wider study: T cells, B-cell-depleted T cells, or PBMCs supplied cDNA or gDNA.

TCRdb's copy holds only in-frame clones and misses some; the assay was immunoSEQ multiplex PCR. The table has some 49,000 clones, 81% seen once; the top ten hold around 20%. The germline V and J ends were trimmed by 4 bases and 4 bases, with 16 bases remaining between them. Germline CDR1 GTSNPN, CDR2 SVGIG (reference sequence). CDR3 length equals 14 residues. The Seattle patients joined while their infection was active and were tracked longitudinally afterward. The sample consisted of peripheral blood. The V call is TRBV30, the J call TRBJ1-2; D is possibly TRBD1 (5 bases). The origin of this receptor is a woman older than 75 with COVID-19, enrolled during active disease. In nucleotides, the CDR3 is TGTGCCTGGAACGGAGCTACCAGGGCCTATGGCTACACCTTC. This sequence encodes CAWNGATRAYGYTF.